This TCR beta chain was sequenced in a study of CD8+ T cells in alopecia areata. A note on this clone: The antigen is not known.

cDNA reverse transcribed from extracted RNA served as the sequencing template. TCRdb keeps only in-frame clones here, not all; method: immunoSEQ multiplex PCR. This repertoire shows over 120,000 clones, 58% found once; its top ten account for about 6%. Findings of the study overall: Lesional scalp, especially alopecia totalis/universalis, showed higher clonality than normal scalp. Sequenced scalp T cells also include alphabeta T cells resident in normal skin.

Germline V gene sequence: CDR1 SGHDT, CDR2 YYEEEE. CDR3 length: 15 residues. V shed 3 bases, J shed 4 bases, and the junction held 4 bases outside the gene matches. The chain links TRBV5-6 to TRBJ1-1; 12 bases match TRBD1. Here the sequenced sample was CD4+ T cells sorted from blood, taken at week 0. The TCR was taken from a human donor with alopecia areata. The CDR3, as DNA: TGTGCCAGCAGCTCGGGACAGGGGGCGGCCACTGAAGCTTTCTTT. It specifies CASSSGQGAATEAFF.